A single sample is the source of the 8 T cell receptor beta chains below, sequenced in a study of spatial heterogeneity in lung cancer. Described time point: sample taken at primary tumor resection. The input material, whole RNA from tumor, nontumor lung or frozen PBMC, was sequenced unsorted. Each CDR3 protein is one row after TCRdb ran MiXCR on the 5' RACE reads. The sample has 60,000 to 90,000 distinct CDR3 sequences; less than 15% are singletons. The sequenced sample was PBMCs, obtained at surgery. The receptors here all came from a male donor with early-stage non-small cell lung cancer.

This clonotype has more than one count but fewer than ten. The V call is TRBV7-3, the J call TRBJ2-5; 7 nucleotides agree with TRBD1. In germline, CDR1 is SGHTA, CDR2 FQGTGA. Germline trimming cut 5 bases from V and 5 bases from J; bases unmatched to any gene: 11. The CDR3 spans 15 residues. The CDR3 here is CASSASGQPGETQYF. The CDR3 nucleotides read TGTGCCAGCAGCGCCTCGGGACAGCCCGGGGAGACCCAGTACTTC. The full variable domain, completed using reference TRBV7-3 and TRBJ2-5, is GAGVSQTPSNKVTEKGKYVELRCDPISGHTALYWYRQSLGQGPEFLIYFQGTGAADDSGLPNDRFFAVRPEGSVSTLKIQRTERGDSAVYLCASSASGQPGETQYFGPGTRLLVL.

This clonotype was counted a few times. This chain joins TRBV29-1 and TRBJ1-1; weak D call: TRBD1 (5 bases). CDR1 is SQVTM, CDR2 ANQGSEA, per germline. The CDR3 is 13 amino acids. Deletions cut 1 base from V and 5 bases from J, with 11 bases between. The CDR3 nucleotides read TGCAGCGTTGAAGCGGGGGGGAGGACTGAAGCTTTCTTT. Protein sequence: CSVEAGGRTEAFF.

The V gene is TRBV6-6, the J gene TRBJ1-1; perhaps TRBD1 as D (5 bases). Per germline, CDR1 MNHNY and CDR2 SVGAGI (reference sequence). There are 14 residues in the CDR3. The V gene lost 9 bases and the J gene lost 4 bases, with 18 bases spanning the gap. This chain's CDR3 is CASKQGGGGTEAFF. The CDR3, as DNA: TGTGCCAGTAAGCAGGGTGGAGGTGGCACTGAAGCTTTCTTT.

Only a few counts were recorded for this clonotype. This chain connects TRBV21-1 to TRBJ2-7; the D call of TRBD2 is as the table states it, not checked on the DNA. TRBV21-1 is termed a pseudogene. The CDR3 sequence is 17 residues long. CDR3 nucleotides: TGTGCCAGCAGCAAAGCCCATTTTAGCGGCAGCTCCTACGAGCAGTACTTC. It is translated as CASSKAHFSGSSYEQYF.

This chain links TRBV27 with TRBJ1-1, with D maybe TRBD1 (6 bases). Germline values: CDR1 MNHEY, CDR2 SMNVEV (reference sequence). The CDR3 length is 15 residues. The V end lost 5 bases, the J end lost 4 bases, and 17 bases lay between the germline ends. CDR3 in amino acids: CASSPNGRGGTEAFF. The CDR3 DNA reads TGTGCCAGCAGTCCTAATGGGAGGGGGGGCACTGAAGCTTTCTTT.

This chain links TRBV6-4 with TRBJ1-5; the D is unclear. Trimming took 4 bases from V and 5 from J, leaving 12 bases between them. The germline V gene encodes CDR1 MRHNA and CDR2 SNTAGT. The CDR3 extends over 14 amino acids. The DNA for the CDR3 is TGTGCCAGCAGTGGCGCGAATAGGGATCAGCCCCAGCATTTT. Protein product: CASSGANRDQPQHF.

J is TRBJ2-5 and V is TRBV5-5; the D gene is possibly TRBD2 (6 bases). This CDR3 has 13 residues. Germline V lookup: CDR1 SGHKS, CDR2 YYEKEE (reference sequence). V was trimmed by 1 base and J by 4 bases, leaving 8 bases between them. The CDR3 is CASSLWGVETQYF. The CDR3 coding sequence is TGTGCCAGCAGCTTGTGGGGGGTAGAGACCCAGTACTTC.

This clonotype was counted at least ten times. The chain has TRBV12-3 or TRBV12-4 and TRBJ2-3; 10 nucleotides line up with TRBD2. V lost 5 bases to trimming and J lost 2 bases; unmatched junction nucleotides: 4. The CDR3 covers 15 residues. The CDR3 here is CASSQLAGSTDTQYF. Written as DNA, the CDR3 is TGTGCCAGCAGTCAACTAGCGGGATCCACAGATACGCAGTATTTT.